A single sample is the source of the 12 T cell receptor beta chains below, sequenced in a study of blood T cells in healthy people across ages. Together with a sample-barcoded 5' primer, a J-beta primer mix was included in a second PCR lasting about 7 to 11 cycles. TCRdb redid the calling of the 5' RACE reads with MiXCR, one entry per CDR3 protein. The table includes about 780,000 distinct CDR3 sequences, about 45% detected once. Sample: blood. The receptors come from an elderly man in good health.

As concerns this clonotype: The junction and the germline gene differ at one end; a read error may be behind it. This chain uses TRBV7-9 with TRBJ2-3, with TRBD1 as a possible D gene (6 bases). CDR1 and CDR2 from the germline V gene are SEHNR and FQNEAQ (reference sequence). The CDR3 has 13 amino acids. The CDR3 DNA is TGTGCCAGCAAACAGGGCGGCACAGATACGCGGTATTTT. This sequence encodes CASKQGGTDTRYF.

CDR3 in amino acids: CASSQDRSAGQPQHF. The CDR3 DNA reads as TGCGCCAGCAGCCAAGATCGGTCTGCGGGTCAGCCCCAGCATTTT. V is TRBV4-3 and J is TRBJ1-5; D ambiguous. V was cut by 0 bases and J by 6 bases, with 12 bases left in between. Germline V lookup: CDR1 LGHNA, CDR2 YSLEER. The CDR3 spans 15 residues.

The sample holds a few counts of this clonotype. The chain's CDR3 is CASSIGQEDSPLHF. The CDR3 coding sequence is TGCGCCAGCAGCATAGGACAGGAGGATTCACCCCTCCACTTT. The chain has TRBV5-1 and TRBJ1-6; 7 bases align to TRBD1. CDR3 size: 14 residues. CDR1 and CDR2 from the germline V gene are SGHRS and YFSETQ. The trim removed 4 bases at V and 8 bases at J, leaving 6 bases unmatched.

This clonotype appeared a few times. The rearrangement uses TRBV2 and TRBJ2-3; D tentatively fits TRBD1 or TRBD2 (6 bases each). Germline loops: CDR1 SNHLY, CDR2 FYNNEI. V dropped 4 bases and J dropped 2 bases, with 10 bases sitting between them. The CDR3 loop spans 14 amino acids. The CDR3 DNA follows: TGTGCCAGCAGTGTGGGGGGCGACACAGATACGCAGTATTTT. Translation: CASSVGGDTDTQYF. The variable domain in full, with the rest retrieved from reference TRBV2 and TRBJ2-3, is EPEVTQTPSHQVTQMGQEVILRCVPISNHLYFYWYRQILGQKVEFLVSFYNNEISEKSEIFDDQFSVERPDGSNFTLKIRSTKLEDSAMYFCASSVGGDTDTQYFGPGTRLTVL.

The gene calls are TRBV7-6 and TRBJ1-2; TRBD1 is a possible D gene (5 bases). This CDR3 is built from 13 residues. V lost 1 base and J lost 3, with 6 bases in between. Germline lookup yields CDR1 SGHVS and CDR2 FNYEAQ. CDR3: CASSLGGDYGYTF. CDR3 nucleotide sequence: TGTGCCAGCAGCTTAGGAGGGGACTATGGCTACACCTTC.

The chain joins TRBV12-3 or TRBV12-4 to TRBJ2-1; 8 bases map to TRBD2. Germline trimming cut 4 bases from V and 8 bases from J; bases unmatched to any gene: 16. CDR3 length equals 17 residues. CDR3 region: CASSSPMTAGVGYEQFF. DNA of the CDR3: TGTGCCAGCAGTTCCCCCATGACAGCGGGGGTTGGGTATGAGCAGTTCTTC.

This chain links TRBV28 with TRBJ2-1, with TRBD1 matching 8 bases. Unmatched junction bases numbered 15, after V lost 5 bases and J lost 12 bases. CDR3 length: 15 residues. CDR1 MDHEN and CDR2 SYDVKM come from the germline V gene. CDR3 amino acids: CASSVTGTGAVGQFF. The CDR3, as DNA: TGTGCCAGCAGTGTTACCGGGACAGGCGCCGTGGGGCAGTTCTTC.

This clonotype came up a few times. The chain links TRBV6-6 to TRBJ2-3; D could derive from TRBD1 or TRBD2 (6 bases each). The germline V and J ends were trimmed by 6 bases and 8 bases, with 27 bases remaining between them. Germline-derived CDR1 and CDR2 are MNHNY and SVGAGI (reference sequence). The CDR3 is 17 amino acids. As DNA, the CDR3 is TGTGCCAGCAGCCACCTCCCCGGGAGTGAGAAAGGGGGTACGCAGTATTTT. Translating it yields CASSHLPGSEKGGTQYF.

The table lists this clonotype with a few counts. The rearrangement uses TRBV30 and TRBJ2-3; 11 bases fit TRBD2. The V gene end was trimmed by 4 bases and the J gene end by 1 base; junction bases not matched to a gene: 4. Germline assignment: CDR1 GTSNPN and CDR2 SVGIG (reference sequence). This CDR3 is 15 amino acids long. The CDR3: CAWIPGLAGTDTQYF. The CDR3 coding sequence is TGTGCCTGGATTCCGGGACTAGCGGGCACAGATACGCAGTATTTT.

This chain connects TRBV29-1 to TRBJ2-3; TRBD1 agrees at 9 bases. The CDR3 covers 14 residues. The J segment lost 4 bases and the V segment lost 8 bases, leaving 10 bases of the junction unmatched. Germline CDR1 and CDR2: SQVTM and ANQGSEA. CDR3 region: CSSRTGVNADTQYF. The CDR3 DNA reads as TGCAGCTCTAGGACAGGGGTAAACGCAGATACGCAGTATTTT.

This clonotype was seen only a few times. The chain recombines TRBV30 with TRBJ1-2; no firm D call. There are 13 residues in the CDR3. V lost 0 bases, J lost 6 bases, and 11 bases lay in between. Per germline, CDR1 GTSNPN and CDR2 SVGIG (reference sequence). CDR3 DNA sequence: TGTGCCTGGAGTGTAACCGTCTCAGATGGCTACACCTTC. As protein: CAWSVTVSDGYTF.

This rearrangement joins TRBV12-3 or TRBV12-4 to TRBJ2-7; either TRBD1 or TRBD2 may fit D (6 bases each). The DNA matches TRBJ2-5 better at its end, which makes the J call doubtful. This CDR3 has 16 amino acids. The CDR3 bases are TGTGCCAGCAGTTTAGCGCTTCAGGGGAGGAGCGAGACCCAGTACTTC. Residues: CASSLALQGRSETQYF.